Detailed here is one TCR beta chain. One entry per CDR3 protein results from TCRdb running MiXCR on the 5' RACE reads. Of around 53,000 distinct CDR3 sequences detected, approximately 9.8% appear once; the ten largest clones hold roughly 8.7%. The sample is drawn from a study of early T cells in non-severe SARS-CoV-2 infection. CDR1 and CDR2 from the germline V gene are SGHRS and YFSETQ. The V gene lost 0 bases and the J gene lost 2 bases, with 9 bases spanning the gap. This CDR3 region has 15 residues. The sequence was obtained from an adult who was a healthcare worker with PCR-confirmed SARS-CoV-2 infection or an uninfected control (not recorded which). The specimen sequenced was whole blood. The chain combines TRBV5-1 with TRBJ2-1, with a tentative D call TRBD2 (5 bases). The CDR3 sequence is CASSLGRGPYNEQFF. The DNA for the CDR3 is TGCGCCAGCAGCTTGGGGCGCGGGCCCTACAATGAGCAGTTCTTC.